The 2 T cell receptor beta chains presented below share a single source sample, sequenced in a study of T cell clones after liver transplantation (dated by TCRdb to between 2017 and 2020). The library was made by the immunoSEQ multiplex PCR assay. TCRdb obtained this table from immuneACCESS and retained in-frame rearrangements with V and J assigned. These tables miss some clones; where compared with another copy, unresolved V genes account for less than half of the shortfall, and the remainder is unexplained. In this sample the table shows approximately 55,000 clones, about 67% of which occur a single time. The ten top clones hold just under 10% of the sample. Source: CD4+ T cells from blood, taken approximately 54 months after liver transplant. These receptors all stem from a human patient who received a liver transplant. Some T cells may be donor cells from the graft after a transplant.

V gene TRBV7-9 combines with J gene TRBJ2-3; D uncertain. CDR3 length equals 11 residues. Germline V gene sequence: CDR1 SEHNR, CDR2 FQNEAQ (reference sequence). Between the trimmed V and J ends, which lost 6 bases and 5 bases, there was a span of 6 bases. The CDR3 DNA reads as TGTGCCAGCAGTTCAATAGATACGCAGTATTTT. It codes for CASSSIDTQYF.

The sample holds one count of this clone. The V gene is TRBV25-1, the J gene TRBJ2-1, with a weak D call TRBD1 (6 bases). CDR3 length: 14 amino acids. Between the trimmed V and J ends, which lost 3 bases and 5 bases, there was a span of 11 bases. The germline CDR1 and CDR2 sequences are MGHDK and SYGVNS. CDR3 region: CASSDRGYNNEQFF. The CDR3 DNA reads TGTGCCAGCAGTGACAGGGGCTACAACAATGAGCAGTTCTTC.